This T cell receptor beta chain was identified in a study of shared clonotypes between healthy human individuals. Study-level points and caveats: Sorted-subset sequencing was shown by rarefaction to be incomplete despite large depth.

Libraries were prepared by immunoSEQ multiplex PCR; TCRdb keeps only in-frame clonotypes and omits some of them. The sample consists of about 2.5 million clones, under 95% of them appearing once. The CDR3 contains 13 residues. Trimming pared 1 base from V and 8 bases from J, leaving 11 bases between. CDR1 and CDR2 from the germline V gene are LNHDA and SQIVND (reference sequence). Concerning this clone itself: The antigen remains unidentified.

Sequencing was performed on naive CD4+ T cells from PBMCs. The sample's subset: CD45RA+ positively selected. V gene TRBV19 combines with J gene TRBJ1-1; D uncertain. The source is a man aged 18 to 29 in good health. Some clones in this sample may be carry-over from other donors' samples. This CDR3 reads CASSIGGSMEAFF. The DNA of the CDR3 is TGTGCCAGTAGTATAGGAGGAAGTATGGAAGCTTTCTTT. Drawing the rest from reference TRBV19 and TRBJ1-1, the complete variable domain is DGGITQSPKYLFRKEGQNVTLSCEQNLNHDAMYWYRQDPGQGLRLIYYSQIVNDFQKGDIAEGYSVSREKKESFPLTVTSAQKNPTAFYLCASSIGGSMEAFFGQGTRLTVV.